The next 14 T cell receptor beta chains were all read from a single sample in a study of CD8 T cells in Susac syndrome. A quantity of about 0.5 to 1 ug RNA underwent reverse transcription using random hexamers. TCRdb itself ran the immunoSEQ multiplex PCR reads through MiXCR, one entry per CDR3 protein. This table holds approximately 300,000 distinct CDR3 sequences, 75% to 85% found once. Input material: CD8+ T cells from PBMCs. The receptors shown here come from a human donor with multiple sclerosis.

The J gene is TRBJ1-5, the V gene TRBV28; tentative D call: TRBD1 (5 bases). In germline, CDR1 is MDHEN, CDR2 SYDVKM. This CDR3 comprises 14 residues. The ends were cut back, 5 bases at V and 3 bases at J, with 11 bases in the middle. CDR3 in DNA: TGTGCCAGCAGTGAGGACACCGCCAATCAGCCCCAGCATTTT. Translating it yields CASSEDTANQPQHF.

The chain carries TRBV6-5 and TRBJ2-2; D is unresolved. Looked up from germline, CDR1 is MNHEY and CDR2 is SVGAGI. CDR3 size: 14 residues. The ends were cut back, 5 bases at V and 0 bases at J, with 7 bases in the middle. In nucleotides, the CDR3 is TGTGCCAGCAGTAACCCCCCGAACACCGGGGAGCTGTTTTTT. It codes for CASSNPPNTGELFF.

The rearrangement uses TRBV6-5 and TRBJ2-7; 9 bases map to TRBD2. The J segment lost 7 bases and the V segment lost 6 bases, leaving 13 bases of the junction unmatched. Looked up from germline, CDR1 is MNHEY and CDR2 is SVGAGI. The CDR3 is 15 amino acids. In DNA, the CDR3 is TGTGCCAGCAGCATAACTGCCGGGACTAGCAGGGAGCAGTACTTC. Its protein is CASSITAGTSREQYF.

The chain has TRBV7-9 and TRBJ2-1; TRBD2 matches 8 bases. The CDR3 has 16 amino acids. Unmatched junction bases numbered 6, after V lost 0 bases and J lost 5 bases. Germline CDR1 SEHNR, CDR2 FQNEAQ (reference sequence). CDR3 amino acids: CASSLAGSGRDNEQFF. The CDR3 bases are TGTGCCAGCAGCTTAGCGGGAAGCGGGAGAGACAATGAGCAGTTCTTC.

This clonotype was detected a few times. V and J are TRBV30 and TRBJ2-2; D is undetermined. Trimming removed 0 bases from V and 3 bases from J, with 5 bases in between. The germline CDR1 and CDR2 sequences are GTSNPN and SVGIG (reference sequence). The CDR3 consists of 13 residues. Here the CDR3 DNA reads TGTGCCTGGAGTGTATTATACACCGGGGAGCTGTTTTTT. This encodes CAWSVLYTGELFF.

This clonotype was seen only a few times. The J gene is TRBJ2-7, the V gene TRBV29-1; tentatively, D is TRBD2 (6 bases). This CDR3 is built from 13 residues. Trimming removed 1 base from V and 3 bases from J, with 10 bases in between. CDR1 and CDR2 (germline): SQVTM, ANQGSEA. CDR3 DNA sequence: TGCAGCGTTGAAGTCGGGACTGACTACGAGCAGTACTTC. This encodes CSVEVGTDYEQYF.

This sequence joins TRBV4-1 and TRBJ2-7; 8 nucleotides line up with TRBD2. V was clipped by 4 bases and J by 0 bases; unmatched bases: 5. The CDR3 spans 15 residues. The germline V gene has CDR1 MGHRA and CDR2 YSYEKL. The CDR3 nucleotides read TGCGCCAGCAGCCCGACTAGCGTACACTCCTACGAGCAGTACTTC. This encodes CASSPTSVHSYEQYF.

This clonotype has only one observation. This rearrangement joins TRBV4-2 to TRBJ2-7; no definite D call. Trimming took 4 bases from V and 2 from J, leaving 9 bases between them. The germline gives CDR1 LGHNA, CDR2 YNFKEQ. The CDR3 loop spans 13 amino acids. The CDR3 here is CASSPDTAYEQYF. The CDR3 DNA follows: TGTGCCAGCAGCCCAGACACAGCCTACGAGCAGTACTTC.

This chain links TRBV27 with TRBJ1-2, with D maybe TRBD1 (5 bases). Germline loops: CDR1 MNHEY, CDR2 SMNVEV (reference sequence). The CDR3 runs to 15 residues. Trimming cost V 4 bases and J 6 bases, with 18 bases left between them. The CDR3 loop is CASSSLGDGVNGYTF. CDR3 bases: TGTGCCAGCAGTTCCCTGGGGGATGGTGTGAATGGCTACACCTTC.

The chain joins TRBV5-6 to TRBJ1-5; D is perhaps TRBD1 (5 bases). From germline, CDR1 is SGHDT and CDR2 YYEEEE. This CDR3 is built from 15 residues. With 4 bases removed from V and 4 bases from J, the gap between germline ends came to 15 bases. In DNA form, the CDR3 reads TGTGCCAGCAGCAAAGTCGGGACCGTAAATCAGCCCCAGCATTTT. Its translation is CASSKVGTVNQPQHF.

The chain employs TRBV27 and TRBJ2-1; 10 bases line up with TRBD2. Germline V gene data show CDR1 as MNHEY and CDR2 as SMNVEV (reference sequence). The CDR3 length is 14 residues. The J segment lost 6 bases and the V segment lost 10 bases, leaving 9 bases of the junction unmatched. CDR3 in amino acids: CAISAGGPSNEQFF. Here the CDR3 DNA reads TGTGCCATCTCAGCGGGAGGGCCTTCCAATGAGCAGTTCTTC.

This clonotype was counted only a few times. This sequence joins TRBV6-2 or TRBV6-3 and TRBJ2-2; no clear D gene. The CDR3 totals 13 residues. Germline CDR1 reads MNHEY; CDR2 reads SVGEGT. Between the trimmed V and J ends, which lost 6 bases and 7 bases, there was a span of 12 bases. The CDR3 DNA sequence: TGTGCCAGCAGCTCGGGTTGGAGCGGGGAGCTGTTTTTT. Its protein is CASSSGWSGELFF.

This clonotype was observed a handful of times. CDR3: CASSFGTGTDTQYF. The CDR3 DNA is TGTGCCAGCAGTTTTGGGACGGGCACAGATACGCAGTATTTT. The V and J genes are TRBV27 and TRBJ2-3; D possibly uses TRBD1 or TRBD2 (5 bases each). The CDR3 length is 14 residues. Trimming took off 3 bases at V and 1 base at J, with 8 bases between the two ends. Per germline, CDR1 MNHEY and CDR2 SMNVEV (reference sequence).

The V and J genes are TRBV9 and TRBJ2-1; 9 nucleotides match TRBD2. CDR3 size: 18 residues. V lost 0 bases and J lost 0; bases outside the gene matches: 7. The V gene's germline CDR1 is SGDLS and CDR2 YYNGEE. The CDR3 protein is CASSVAASGVSSYNEQFF. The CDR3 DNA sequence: TGTGCCAGCAGCGTAGCTGCTAGCGGGGTTAGCTCCTACAATGAGCAGTTCTTC.